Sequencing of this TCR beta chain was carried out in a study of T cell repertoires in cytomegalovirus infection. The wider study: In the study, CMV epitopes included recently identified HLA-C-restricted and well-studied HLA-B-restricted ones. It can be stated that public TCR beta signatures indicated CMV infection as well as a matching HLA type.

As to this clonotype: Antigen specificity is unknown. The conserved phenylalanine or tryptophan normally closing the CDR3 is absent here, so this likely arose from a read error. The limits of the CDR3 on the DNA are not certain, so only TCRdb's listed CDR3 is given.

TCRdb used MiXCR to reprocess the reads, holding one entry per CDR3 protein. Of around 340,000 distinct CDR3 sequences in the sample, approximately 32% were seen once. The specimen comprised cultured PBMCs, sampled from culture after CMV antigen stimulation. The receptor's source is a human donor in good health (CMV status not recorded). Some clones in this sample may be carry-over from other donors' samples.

The CDR3 is CAGPGQSIRFV. The chain combines TRBV6-2 or TRBV6-3 with TRBJ1-1; the table assigns TRBD1, which was not confirmed against the DNA. A total of 11 residues make up the CDR3, ends included. The germline CDR1 and CDR2 sequences are MNHEY and SVGEGT.